This T cell receptor (beta chain) stems from a study of regulatory T cells in long-lasting Graves disease. Study details: Graves' patients who were just diagnosed had used antithyroid drugs for under 3 months. Notes on the study in general: Newly diagnosed patients had higher TCR diversity than persistent Graves' patients did. More public clonotypes were shared by persistent patients (around 2,500) than by new patients (approximately 1,000).

This clonotype was counted many times. What it recognizes is unknown. As to time point: newly diagnosed GD, antithyroid drugs for less than 3 months. From RNA extracted from PBMCs, the TCR library was made. HTBI primers from iRepertoire and Arm-PCR of CDR3 regions yielded the TCR beta libraries. TCRdb ran MiXCR on the multiplex PCR reads and lists one entry per CDR3 protein. The table has some 450,000 distinct CDR3 sequences, less than 20% seen once. These sequences were also reported in another study, on T cells in Graves' hyperthyroidism and ophthalmopathy.

Source: peripheral blood mononuclear cells (PBMCs), taken at new diagnosis, from a patient treated with antithyroid drugs. This receptor was obtained from a woman aged 25-40 years with Graves disease.

The DNA of the CDR3 is TGTGCCAGCTCACCACGAGGGACCTCTGGAAACACCATATATTTT. Its protein is CASSPRGTSGNTIYF. The chain joins TRBV18 to TRBJ1-3; perhaps TRBD1 as D (5 bases). The CDR3 loop spans 15 amino acids. V was shortened by 1 base and J by 0 bases, with 7 bases between the two germline ends. Germline CDR1 and CDR2: KGHSH and LQKENI.